Listed below are T cell receptor beta chains from one sample, sequenced in a study of T cells in Graves' hyperthyroidism and ophthalmopathy. TCRdb fed the multiplex PCR reads into MiXCR, producing one record per CDR3 protein. The sample contains under 800,000 distinct CDR3 sequences, 12% to 15% of which appear only once. The material sequenced was blood. The receptors were sampled from a woman aged 18-35 years with Graves' hyperthyroidism. Both conserved end residues are part of each CDR3. A D gene is named only where the DNA matches it firmly. Clone size appears in some rows only: once, few, many, or a class for an expanded clone.

clone_size	d_call	j_call	v_call	cdr3_length	cdr3_nt	cdr3_aa
many	-	TRBJ2-1	TRBV5-1	17	TGCGCCAGCAGCCGGAAAGTAGGAGACACTCGTTACAATGAGCAGTTCTTC	CASSRKVGDTRYNEQFF
many	TRBD2	TRBJ2-1	TRBV12-3/TRBV12-4	16	TGTGCCAGCAGTCAAAGGACTAGCGGGATCTACAATGAGCAGTTCTTC	CASSQRTSGIYNEQFF
many	TRBD1	TRBJ2-5	TRBV7-8	16	TGTGCCAGCAGCTTAGTGCACGGGACAGGGAGAGAGACCCAGTACTTC	CASSLVHGTGRETQYF
-	-	TRBJ2-3	TRBV28	15	TGTGCCAGCAGTGTCAGGGGGCGGGGGACAGATACGCAGTATTTT	CASSVRGRGTDTQYF
many	TRBD2	TRBJ2-1	TRBV7-8	13	TGTGCCAGCAGCCCGGATAGCGGGAGGGCGTTGTTCTTC	CASSPDSGRALFF
-	-	TRBJ2-1	TRBV12-5	13	TGTGCTAGTGGTTTAGGGGGGTTCAATGAGCAGTTCTTC	CASGLGGFNEQFF
-	-	TRBJ2-1	TRBV6-9	14	TGTGCCAGCAGTTCCGACGGAGCCTACAATGAGCAGTTCTTC	CASSSDGAYNEQFF
many	TRBD1	TRBJ2-7	TRBV20-1	16	TGCAGTGCTAGAGCGCCTGGGACAGGGCCATCCTACGAGCAGTACTTC	CSARAPGTGPSYEQYF
-	-	TRBJ1-2	TRBV5-1	14	TGCGCCAGCAGCTTGTGCTGGGCATCGTATGGCTACACCTTC	CASSLCWASYGYTF
many	TRBD2	TRBJ2-2	TRBV30	13	TGTGCCTGGGGACTAGCGGGAGTTGTGGAGCTGTTTTTT	CAWGLAGVVELFF
-	TRBD1	TRBJ2-7	TRBV6-5	14	TGTGCCAGCAGTTACTCGACAGGACAGGGTGCGCAGTACTTC	CASSYSTGQGAQYF